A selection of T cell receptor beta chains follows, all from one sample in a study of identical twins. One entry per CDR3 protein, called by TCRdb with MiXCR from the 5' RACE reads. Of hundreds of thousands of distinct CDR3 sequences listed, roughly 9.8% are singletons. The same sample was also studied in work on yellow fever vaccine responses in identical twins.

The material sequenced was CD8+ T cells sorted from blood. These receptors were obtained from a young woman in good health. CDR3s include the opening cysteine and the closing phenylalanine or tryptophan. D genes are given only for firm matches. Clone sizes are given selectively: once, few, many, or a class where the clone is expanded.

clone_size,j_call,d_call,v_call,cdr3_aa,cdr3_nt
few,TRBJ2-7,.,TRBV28,CASSFQGKSYEQYF,TGTGCCAGCAGTTTCCAAGGGAAGTCCTACGAGCAGTACTTC
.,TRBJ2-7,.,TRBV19,CASSIAAGLYEQYF,TGTGCCAGTAGTATAGCTGCAGGCCTATACGAGCAGTACTTC
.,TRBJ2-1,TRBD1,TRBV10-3,CAITIGGQGMHEQFF,TGTGCCATCACTATAGGGGGACAGGGGATGCATGAGCAGTTCTTC
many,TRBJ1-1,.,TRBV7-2,CASNLQGVTEAFF,TGTGCCAGCAATTTACAGGGTGTAACTGAAGCTTTCTTT
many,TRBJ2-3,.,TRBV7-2,CASSPHMGTPSTDTQYF,TGTGCCAGCAGCCCACATATGGGGACACCTAGCACAGATACGCAGTATTTT
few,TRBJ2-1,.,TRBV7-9,CASSRLEGPADEQFF,TGTGCCAGCAGCCGACTGGAGGGACCCGCGGATGAGCAGTTCTTC
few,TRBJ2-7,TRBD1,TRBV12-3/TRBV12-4,CASSRSRQGAHEQYF,TGTGCCAGCAGTCGCTCCCGACAGGGGGCACACGAGCAGTACTTC
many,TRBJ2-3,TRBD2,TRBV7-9,CASRAGYTDTQYF,TGTGCCTCCCGAGCGGGGTACACAGATACGCAGTATTTT
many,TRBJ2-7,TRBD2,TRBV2,CASRGTSASF,TGTGCCAGCAGAGGGACTAGCGCGAGCTTC
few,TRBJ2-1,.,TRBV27,CASSFRGVDEQFF,TGTGCCAGCAGTTTCAGGGGAGTTGATGAGCAGTTCTTC
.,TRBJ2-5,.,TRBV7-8,CASSKGLLQETQYF,TGTGCCAGCAGCAAGGGACTCCTACAAGAGACCCAGTACTTC
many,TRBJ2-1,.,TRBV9,CASSVWDSGVYNEQFF,TGTGCCAGCAGCGTATGGGATAGCGGTGTCTACAATGAGCAGTTCTTC
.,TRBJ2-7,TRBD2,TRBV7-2,CASSQAASGSYEQYF,TGTGCCAGCAGCCAGGCGGCTAGCGGGAGCTACGAGCAGTACTTC
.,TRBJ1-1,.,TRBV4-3,CASSQDFGQNTEAFF,TGCGCCAGCAGCCAAGATTTTGGGCAGAACACTGAAGCTTTCTTT
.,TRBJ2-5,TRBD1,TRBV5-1,CASSLEGGVGETQYF,TGCGCCAGCAGCTTGGAAGGGGGCGTAGGAGAGACCCAGTACTTC
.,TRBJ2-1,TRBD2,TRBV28,CASTTGTSGSEQFF,TGTGCCAGTACGACCGGGACTAGCGGGAGCGAGCAGTTCTTC
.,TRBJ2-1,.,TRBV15,CATSGMGVRYNEQFF,TGTGCCACCAGCGGAATGGGGGTAAGGTACAATGAGCAGTTCTTC
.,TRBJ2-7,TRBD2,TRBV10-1,CASSMTSASYEQYF,TGCGCCAGCAGTATGACTAGCGCCTCCTACGAGCAGTACTTC
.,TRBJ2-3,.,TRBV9,CASSGPSRPLNTDTQYF,TGTGCCAGCAGCGGGCCGTCCAGACCCCTGAACACAGATACGCAGTATTTT
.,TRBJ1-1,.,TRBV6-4,CASSESGTNTEAFF,TGTGCCAGCAGTGAGTCCGGTACGAACACTGAAGCTTTCTTT
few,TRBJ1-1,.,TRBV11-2,CASSLFTDEAFF,TGTGCCAGCAGCTTATTTACAGATGAAGCTTTCTTT
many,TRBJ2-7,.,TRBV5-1,CASSFGSNYEQYF,TGCGCCAGCAGCTTCGGCAGCAACTACGAGCAGTACTTC
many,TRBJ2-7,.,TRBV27,CASSLSRTYEQYF,TGTGCCAGCAGTTTAAGCAGGACCTACGAGCAGTACTTC
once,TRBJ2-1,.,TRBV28,CASSLGVVGEQFF,TGTGCCAGCAGTTTGGGGGTGGTGGGTGAGCAGTTCTTC
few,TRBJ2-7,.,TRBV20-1,CSAITGSYEQYF,TGCAGTGCTATAACAGGGAGCTACGAGCAGTACTTC
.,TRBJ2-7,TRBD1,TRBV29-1,CSVEVRTGGYEQYF,TGCAGCGTTGAAGTTCGGACAGGGGGCTACGAGCAGTACTTC
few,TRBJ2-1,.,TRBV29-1,CSVGGQIRVDEQFF,TGCAGCGTCGGAGGCCAGATTCGGGTCGATGAGCAGTTCTTC
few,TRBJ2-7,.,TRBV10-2,CASSESSGPGYEQYF,TGCGCCAGCAGTGAGTCGTCGGGCCCCGGATACGAGCAGTACTTC
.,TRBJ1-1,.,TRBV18,CASSPGDTAEAFF,TGTGCCAGCTCACCAGGGGACACGGCTGAAGCTTTCTTT
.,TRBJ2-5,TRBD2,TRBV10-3,CAISEPTSGGHQETQYF,TGTGCCATCAGTGAGCCCACTAGCGGGGGGCATCAAGAGACCCAGTACTTC
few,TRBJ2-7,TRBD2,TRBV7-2,CASSQGGGIYEQYF,TGTGCCAGCAGTCAGGGCGGGGGAATATACGAGCAGTACTTC
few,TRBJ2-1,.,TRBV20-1,CSANPVGGPSLEQFF,TGCAGTGCTAATCCCGTGGGGGGGCCAAGCTTAGAGCAGTTCTTC
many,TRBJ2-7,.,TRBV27,CASSDNHEQYF,TGTGCCAGCAGTGATAACCACGAGCAGTACTTC
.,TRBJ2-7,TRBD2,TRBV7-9,CASGPGGRAVYEQYF,TGTGCCAGCGGGCCCGGCGGGAGGGCCGTCTACGAGCAGTACTTC
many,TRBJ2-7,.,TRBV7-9,CASSTGTAPHEQYF,TGTGCCAGCAGCACCGGGACTGCCCCCCACGAGCAGTACTTC
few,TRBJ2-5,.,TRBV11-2,CASSLSTRGSETQYF,TGTGCCAGCAGTCTTTCGACAAGGGGGTCAGAGACCCAGTACTTC
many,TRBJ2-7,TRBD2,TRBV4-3,CASSQERLADNEQYF,TGCGCCAGCAGCCAAGAAAGACTAGCGGACAACGAGCAGTACTTC
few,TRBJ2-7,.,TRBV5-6,CASSQADTGSYEQYF,TGTGCCAGCAGCCAAGCTGACACGGGATCCTACGAGCAGTACTTC
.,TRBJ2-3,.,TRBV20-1,CSAREAGRSTDTQYF,TGCAGTGCTAGAGAGGCAGGAAGAAGCACAGATACGCAGTATTTT
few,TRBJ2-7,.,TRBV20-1,CSARDISGTYEQYF,TGCAGTGCTAGAGATATCTCAGGGACCTACGAGCAGTACTTC
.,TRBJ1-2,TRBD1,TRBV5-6,CASSHIRTGNAVGSYTF,TGTGCCAGCAGCCACATCAGGACAGGGAACGCAGTTGGAAGCTACACCTTC
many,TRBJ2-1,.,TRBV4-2,CASSQESLSSSGEQFF,TGTGCCAGCAGCCAAGAGTCTCTGTCCTCCTCCGGTGAGCAGTTCTTC
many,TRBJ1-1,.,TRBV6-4,CASSESSNTEAFF,TGTGCCAGCAGTGAATCGAGTAACACTGAAGCTTTCTTT
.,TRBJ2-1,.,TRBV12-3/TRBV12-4,CASSLPPLGAAEQFF,TGTGCCAGCAGTCTCCCGCCTCTGGGGGCGGCTGAGCAGTTCTTC
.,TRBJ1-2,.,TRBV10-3,CAISIDPRRGGYTF,TGTGCCATCAGCATCGATCCCCGGAGGGGTGGCTACACCTTC
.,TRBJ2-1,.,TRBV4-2,CASSQDLRDGADEQFF,TGTGCCAGCAGCCAAGACCTGCGGGACGGGGCGGATGAGCAGTTCTTC
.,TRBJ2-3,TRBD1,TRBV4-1,CASSHLRGQGEDTQYF,TGCGCCAGCAGCCACCTGAGGGGACAGGGGGAAGATACGCAGTATTTT
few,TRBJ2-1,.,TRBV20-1,CSARVEGSSYNEQFF,TGCAGTGCTAGAGTGGAGGGCAGCTCCTACAATGAGCAGTTCTTC
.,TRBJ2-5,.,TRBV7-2,CASSLGLGETQYF,TGTGCCAGCAGCTTAGGCCTAGGGGAGACCCAGTACTTC
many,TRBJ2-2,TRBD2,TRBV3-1,CASRVTSGGTGELFF,TGTGCCAGCAGAGTTACTAGCGGGGGGACCGGGGAGCTGTTTTTT
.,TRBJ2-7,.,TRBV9,CASSETGRGEGEQYF,TGTGCCAGCAGCGAGACAGGTCGGGGGGAGGGAGAGCAGTACTTC
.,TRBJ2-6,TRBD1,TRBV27,CASSFLGQLHSGANVLTF,TGTGCCAGCAGTTTTTTGGGACAGCTACACTCTGGGGCCAACGTCCTGACTTTC
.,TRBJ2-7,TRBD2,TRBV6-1,CASSSGAGLAGLLSYEQYF,TGTGCCAGCAGCTCGGGAGCGGGACTAGCGGGACTCCTATCCTACGAGCAGTACTTC
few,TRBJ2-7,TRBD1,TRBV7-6,CASSLSRDREPYEQYF,TGTGCCAGCAGCCTAAGCCGGGACAGGGAGCCCTACGAGCAGTACTTC